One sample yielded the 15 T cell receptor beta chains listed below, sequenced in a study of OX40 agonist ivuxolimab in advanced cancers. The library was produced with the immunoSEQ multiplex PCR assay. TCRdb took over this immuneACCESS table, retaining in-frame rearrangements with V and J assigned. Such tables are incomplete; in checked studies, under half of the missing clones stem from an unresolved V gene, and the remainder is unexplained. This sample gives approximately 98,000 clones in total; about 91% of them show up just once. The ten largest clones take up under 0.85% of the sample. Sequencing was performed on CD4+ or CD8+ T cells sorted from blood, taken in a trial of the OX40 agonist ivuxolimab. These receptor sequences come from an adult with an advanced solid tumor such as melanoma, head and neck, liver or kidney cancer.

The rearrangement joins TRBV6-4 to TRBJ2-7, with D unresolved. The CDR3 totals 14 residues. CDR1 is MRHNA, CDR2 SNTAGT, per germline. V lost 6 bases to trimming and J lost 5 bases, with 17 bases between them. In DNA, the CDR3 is TGTGCCAGCAGGGCGACTCTCTCAAGCCACGAGCAGTACTTC. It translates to CASRATLSSHEQYF.

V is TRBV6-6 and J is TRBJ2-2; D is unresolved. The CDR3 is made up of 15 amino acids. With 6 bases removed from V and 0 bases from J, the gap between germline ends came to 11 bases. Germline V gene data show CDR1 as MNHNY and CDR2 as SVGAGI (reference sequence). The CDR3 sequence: CASSYAAANTGELFF. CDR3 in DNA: TGTGCCAGCAGCTACGCTGCCGCGAACACCGGGGAGCTGTTTTTT.

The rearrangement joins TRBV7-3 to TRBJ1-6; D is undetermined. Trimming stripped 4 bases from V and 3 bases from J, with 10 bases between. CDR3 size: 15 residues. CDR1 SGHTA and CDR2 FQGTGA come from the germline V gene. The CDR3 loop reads CASSSSASYNSPLHF. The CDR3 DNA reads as TGTGCCAGCAGCTCGTCCGCCAGCTATAATTCACCCCTCCACTTT.

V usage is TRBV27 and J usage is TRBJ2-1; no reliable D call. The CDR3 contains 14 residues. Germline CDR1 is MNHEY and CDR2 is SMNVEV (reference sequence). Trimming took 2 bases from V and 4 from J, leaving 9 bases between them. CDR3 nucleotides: TGTGCCAGCAGTTTACCCGACGGTTACAATGAGCAGTTCTTC. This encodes CASSLPDGYNEQFF.

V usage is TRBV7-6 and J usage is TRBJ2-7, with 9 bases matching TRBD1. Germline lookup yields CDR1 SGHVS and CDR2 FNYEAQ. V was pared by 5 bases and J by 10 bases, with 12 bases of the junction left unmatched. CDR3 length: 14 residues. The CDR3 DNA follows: TGTGCCAGCAGCCCGTCGACAGGGGGAAGGTCACAGTACTTC. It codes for CASSPSTGGRSQYF.

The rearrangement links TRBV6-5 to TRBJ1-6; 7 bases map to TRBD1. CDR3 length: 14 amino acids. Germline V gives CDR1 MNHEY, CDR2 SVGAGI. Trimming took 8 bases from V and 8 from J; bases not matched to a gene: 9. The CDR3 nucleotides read TGTGCCAGCCACTTGGGGACAGCGCATTCACCCCTCCACTTT. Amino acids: CASHLGTAHSPLHF.

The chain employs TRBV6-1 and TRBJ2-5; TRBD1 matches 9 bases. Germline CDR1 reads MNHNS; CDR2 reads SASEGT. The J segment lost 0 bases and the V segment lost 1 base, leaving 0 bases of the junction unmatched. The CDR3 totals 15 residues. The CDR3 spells CASSEGQGDQETQYF. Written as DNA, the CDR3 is TGTGCCAGCAGTGAAGGACAGGGGGACCAAGAGACCCAGTACTTC.

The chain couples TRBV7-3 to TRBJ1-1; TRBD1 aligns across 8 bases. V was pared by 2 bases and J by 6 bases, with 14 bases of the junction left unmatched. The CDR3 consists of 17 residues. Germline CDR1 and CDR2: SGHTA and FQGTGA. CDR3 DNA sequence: TGTGCCAGCAGCTTATCCATCTTGACAGGGGTCAGTGCTGAAGCTTTCTTT. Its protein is CASSLSILTGVSAEAFF.

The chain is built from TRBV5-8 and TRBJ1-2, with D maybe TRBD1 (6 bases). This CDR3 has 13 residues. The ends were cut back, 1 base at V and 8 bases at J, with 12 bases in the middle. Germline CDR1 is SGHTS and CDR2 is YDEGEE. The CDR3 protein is CASSLRGAGGYTF. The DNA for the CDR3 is TGTGCCAGCAGCTTGCGGGGGGCCGGGGGCTACACCTTC.

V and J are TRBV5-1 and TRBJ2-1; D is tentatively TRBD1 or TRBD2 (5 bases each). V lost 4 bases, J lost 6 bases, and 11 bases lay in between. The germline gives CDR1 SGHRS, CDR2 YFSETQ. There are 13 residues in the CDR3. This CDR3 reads CASSPGALNEQFF. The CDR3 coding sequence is TGCGCCAGCAGCCCCGGGGCCCTCAATGAGCAGTTCTTC.

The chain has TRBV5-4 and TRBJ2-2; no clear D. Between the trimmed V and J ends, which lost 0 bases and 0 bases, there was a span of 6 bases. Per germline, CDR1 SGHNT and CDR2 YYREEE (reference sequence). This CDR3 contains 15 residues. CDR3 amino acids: CASSLVGTNTGELFF. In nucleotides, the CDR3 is TGTGCCAGCAGCTTGGTGGGCACGAACACCGGGGAGCTGTTTTTT.

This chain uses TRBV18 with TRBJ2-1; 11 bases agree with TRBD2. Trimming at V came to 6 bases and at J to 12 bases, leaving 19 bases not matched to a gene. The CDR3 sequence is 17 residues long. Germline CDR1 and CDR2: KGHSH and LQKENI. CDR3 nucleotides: TGTGCCAGCTCTCCCCCGGCTAGCGGGAGGCCACGGGGCGGGCAGTTCTTC. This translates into CASSPPASGRPRGGQFF.

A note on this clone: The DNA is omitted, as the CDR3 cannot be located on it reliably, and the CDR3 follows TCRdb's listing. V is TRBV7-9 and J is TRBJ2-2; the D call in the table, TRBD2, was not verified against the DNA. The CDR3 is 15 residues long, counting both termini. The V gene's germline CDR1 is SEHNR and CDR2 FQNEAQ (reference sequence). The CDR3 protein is CASSLATGSGGSCFF.

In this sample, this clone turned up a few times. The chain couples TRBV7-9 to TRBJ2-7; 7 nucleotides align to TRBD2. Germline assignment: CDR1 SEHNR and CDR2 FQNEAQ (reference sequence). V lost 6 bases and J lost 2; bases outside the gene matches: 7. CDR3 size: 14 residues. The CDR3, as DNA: TGTGCCAGCAGTCCTCTAGCGGAACCCTACGAGCAGTACTTC. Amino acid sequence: CASSPLAEPYEQYF.

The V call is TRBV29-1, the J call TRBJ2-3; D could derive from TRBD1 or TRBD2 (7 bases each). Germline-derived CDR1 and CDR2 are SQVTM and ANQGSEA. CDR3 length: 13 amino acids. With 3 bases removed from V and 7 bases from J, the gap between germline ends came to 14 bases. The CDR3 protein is CSVEEGRGHTQYF. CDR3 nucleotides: TGCAGCGTTGAGGAAGGGAGGGGGCATACGCAGTATTTT.